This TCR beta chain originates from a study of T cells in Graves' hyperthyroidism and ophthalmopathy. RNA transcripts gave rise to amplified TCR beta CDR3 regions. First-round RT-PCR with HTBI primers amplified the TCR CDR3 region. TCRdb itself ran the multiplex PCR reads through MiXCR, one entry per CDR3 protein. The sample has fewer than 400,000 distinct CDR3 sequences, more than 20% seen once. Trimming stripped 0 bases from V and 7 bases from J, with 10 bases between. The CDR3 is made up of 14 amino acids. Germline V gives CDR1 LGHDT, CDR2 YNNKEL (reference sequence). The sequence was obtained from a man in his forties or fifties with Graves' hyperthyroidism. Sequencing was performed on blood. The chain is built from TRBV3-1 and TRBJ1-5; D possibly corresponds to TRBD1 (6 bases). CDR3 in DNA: TGTGCCAGCAGCCAAGACAGCGACAGGCAGCCCCAGCATTTT. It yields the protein CASSQDSDRQPQHF.